This T cell receptor (beta chain) was sequenced in a study of blood T cell repertoires in COVID-19. Some clones are missing from TCRdb's copy, which holds only in-frame ones; the method was immunoSEQ multiplex PCR. The sample yields about 140,000 clones, approximately 84% seen once. Trimming removed 4 bases from V and 2 bases from J; junction bases left unmatched: 11. The CDR3 length is 16 residues. The germline V gene encodes CDR1 SGDLS and CDR2 YYNGEE. The sequencing input was PBMCs or T cells enriched from blood (not recorded which). The source of this sequence is a woman aged 45-65 years with acute COVID-19. The chain is built from TRBV9 and TRBJ2-7; 8 nucleotides line up with TRBD2. This CDR3 reads CASSPRGSGTPYEQYF. The CDR3 DNA reads TGTGCCAGCAGCCCCCGGGGTAGCGGGACGCCCTACGAGCAGTACTTC.